This T cell receptor beta chain stems from a study of beta chain features in type 1 diabetes (dated by TCRdb to the late 2010s). Looking at the study overall: Patients and healthy donors did not differ in mean age, gender distribution, total cell number or subset yield. A total of 90 million to 120 million sorted cells were examined across all samples, and a strong correlation was observed between cell number per subset and RNA yield. In the study, TCRB repertoires of sorted circulating CD4+ T cell subsets from recently diagnosed type 1 diabetes patients were compared with those of matched healthy donors. Regulatory and stem cell-like memory subsets were obtained from only 8 patients and roughly 8 healthy donors, while naive and central memory subsets were obtained from all 30 or so donors. Study-level results and caveats: Patients with type 1 diabetes made fewer insertions and deleted more nucleotides at VDJ recombination sites, implying thymic rearrangement abnormalities. PCR might favor shorter templates, but patient and control samples were amplified and corrected together, so any skew would affect both groups equally. A moderate but significant shortening of TCRB CDR3 length was observed in type 1 diabetes patients in all four CD4+ subsets. The naive, central memory and regulatory TCRB repertoires appeared to resemble one another more closely among patients than among healthy donors. Because cDNA rather than genomic DNA was sequenced, highly expressing activated cells could have been over-represented, although no difference in activation and CD3 levels was found between groups. Because the HLA sub-analyses included only small numbers of individuals, any influence of HLA type on TCRB rearrangement was left unresolved.

Each donor gave one peripheral blood draw, about 110 mL on average, collected into heparinised tubes. A BD FACSAria II was used to sort naive, central memory, regulatory and stem cell-like memory CD4+ T cells with a panel that included CD45RO, CCR7, CD25, CD127, CD95 and CD27. Every sorted population had a purity above 95%. PBMCs were isolated right away by Lymphoprep density gradient centrifugation and were stained directly, without culture. Samples were stained and sorted in pairs, with one healthy donor and one patient per experiment, so that batch effects were minimized. As encoded in the germline V gene, CDR1 is SGHTA while CDR2 is FQGNSA. V gives up 5 bases and J gives up 3 bases, and the segment between their germline ends measures 14 bases. There are 14 amino acids in the CDR3, from cysteine to phenylalanine inclusive. Kept here is only the CDR3 DNA, which spans 42 bases and is read in frame from base 1.

The High Capacity cDNA Reverse Transcription Kit was used to reverse transcribe all of the isolated RNA, meaning that expressed TCRB transcripts were what got sequenced. Deep immunoSEQ sequencing was performed on naive, central memory and regulatory T cell samples, with an average of roughly 4 million total reads per sample. Sorted cells were lysed in RLT buffer and RNA was extracted with DNase-treated RNeasy Micro or Mini kits, depending on cell number. To prevent cross-contamination, each cell subset was processed individually, whereas patient and healthy donor samples were processed jointly. The immunoSEQ multiplex PCR was used to amplify TCRB sequences from cDNA, generating 87-bp fragments that spanned the CDR3 region. Amplicons were sequenced on the Illumina HiSeq platform. Turning to the authors' computational methods: Synthetic template baselines were used to correct PCR bias computationally, reads within Hamming distance 2 were collapsed together, and singletons that could not be merged were discarded. By aligning reads against IMGT, V, D and J genes, CDR3 length, and insertions or deletions at six rearrangement sites were assigned. Within each subset, clonotype counts were normalized to sorted cell number, after which true diversity and Gini coefficients were computed with the tcR R package. Repertoire sharing was quantified using the overlap coefficient calculated on TCRB nucleotide sequences. The immuneACCESS repertoire file appears here via TCRdb, limited to in-frame rearrangements. These files lack a portion of the clones; in checked studies, under half of the deficit traces to unresolved V genes, and the cause of the others is not known. The DNA was the basis for D and trimming; V, J and clone size are from that table. Recorded for this sample are 150,000 to 170,000 clones; under 13% of them occurred a single time. 0.45% to 0.5% of the sample lies in the top ten.

As concerns this clone: Its specific antigen is unknown. Base-call qualities are not available, and no considerably larger clone is one nucleotide away.

The specimen was central memory CD4+ T cells from blood. The TCR comes from a man aged 30 to 45 with type 1 diabetes. The sequence links TRBV7-2 to TRBJ2-7; the D gene is perhaps TRBD2, on 5 matching bases. The sequenced DNA is TGTGCCAGCAGCGAGGGCGACGGCTACTACGAGCAGTACTTC. Its product reads: CASSEGDGYYEQYF.